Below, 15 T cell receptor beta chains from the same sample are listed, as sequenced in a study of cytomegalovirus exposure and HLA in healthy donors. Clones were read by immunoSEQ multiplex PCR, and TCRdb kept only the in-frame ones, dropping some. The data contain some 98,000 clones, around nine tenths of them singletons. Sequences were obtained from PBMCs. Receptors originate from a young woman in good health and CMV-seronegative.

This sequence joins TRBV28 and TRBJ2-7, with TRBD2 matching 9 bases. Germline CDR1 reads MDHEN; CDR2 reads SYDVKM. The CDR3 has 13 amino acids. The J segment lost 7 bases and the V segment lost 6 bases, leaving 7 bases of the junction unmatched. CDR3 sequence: CASSGGRAWEQYF. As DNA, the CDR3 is TGTGCCAGCAGCGGCGGGAGGGCCTGGGAGCAGTACTTC.

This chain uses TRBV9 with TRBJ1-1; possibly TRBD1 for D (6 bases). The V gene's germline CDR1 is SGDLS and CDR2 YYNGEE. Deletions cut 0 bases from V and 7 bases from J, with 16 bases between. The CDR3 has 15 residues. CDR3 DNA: TGTGCCAGCAGCGTAGGTGTTCTGGGGGACATTGAAGCTTTCTTT. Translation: CASSVGVLGDIEAFF.

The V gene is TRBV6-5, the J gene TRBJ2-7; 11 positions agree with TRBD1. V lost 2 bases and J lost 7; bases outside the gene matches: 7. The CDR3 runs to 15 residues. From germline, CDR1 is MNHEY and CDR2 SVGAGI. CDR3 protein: CASSYPGQGVKEQYF. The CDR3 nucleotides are TGTGCCAGCAGTTACCCGGGACAGGGGGTAAAAGAGCAGTACTTC.

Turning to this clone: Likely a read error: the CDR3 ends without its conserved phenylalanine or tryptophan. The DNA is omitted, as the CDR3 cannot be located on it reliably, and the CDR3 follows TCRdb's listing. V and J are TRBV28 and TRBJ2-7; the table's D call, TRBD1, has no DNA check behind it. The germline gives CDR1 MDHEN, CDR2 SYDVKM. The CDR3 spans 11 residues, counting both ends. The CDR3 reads CASSHGQAHGL.

CDR3 nucleotides: TGTGCCAGCAGCTTGGGTGCGGGGCAGGAGACCCAGTACTTC. This encodes CASSLGAGQETQYF. The chain carries TRBV5-4 and TRBJ2-5; possibly TRBD2 for D (6 bases). In germline, CDR1 is SGHNT, CDR2 YYREEE (reference sequence). V was cut by 0 bases and J by 5 bases, with 11 bases left in between. The CDR3 has 14 residues. Supplemented by reference TRBV5-4 and TRBJ2-5, the full variable domain reads ETGVTQSPTHLIKTRGQQVTLRCSSQSGHNTVSWYQQALGQGPQFIFQYYREEENGRGNFPPRFSGLQFPNYSSELNVNALELDDSALYLCASSLGAGQETQYFGPGTRLLVL.

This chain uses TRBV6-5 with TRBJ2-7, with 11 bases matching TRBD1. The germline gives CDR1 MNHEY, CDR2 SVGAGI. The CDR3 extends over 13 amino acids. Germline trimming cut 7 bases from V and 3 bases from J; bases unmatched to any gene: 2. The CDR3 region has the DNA TGTGCCAGCACCGGGACAGGGGGCTACGAGCAGTACTTC. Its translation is CASTGTGGYEQYF.

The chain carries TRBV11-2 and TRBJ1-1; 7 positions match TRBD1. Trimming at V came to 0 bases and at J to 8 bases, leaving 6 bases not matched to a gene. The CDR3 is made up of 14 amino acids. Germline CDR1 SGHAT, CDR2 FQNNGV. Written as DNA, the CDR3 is TGTGCCAGCAGCTTAGATCAAGGGACAGCCGAAGCTTTCTTT. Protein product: CASSLDQGTAEAFF.

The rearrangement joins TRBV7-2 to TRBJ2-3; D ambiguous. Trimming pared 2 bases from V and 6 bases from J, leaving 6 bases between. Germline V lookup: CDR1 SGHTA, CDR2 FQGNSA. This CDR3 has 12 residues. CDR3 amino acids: CASSLQFDTQYF. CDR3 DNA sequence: TGTGCCAGCAGCTTACAGTTTGATACGCAGTATTTT.

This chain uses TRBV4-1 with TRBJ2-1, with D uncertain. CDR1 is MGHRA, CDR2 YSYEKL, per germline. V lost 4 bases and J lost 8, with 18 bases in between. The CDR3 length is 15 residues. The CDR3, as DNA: TGCGCCAGCAGCCGACAATATGAATCTGGCTATGAGCAGTTCTTC. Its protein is CASSRQYESGYEQFF.

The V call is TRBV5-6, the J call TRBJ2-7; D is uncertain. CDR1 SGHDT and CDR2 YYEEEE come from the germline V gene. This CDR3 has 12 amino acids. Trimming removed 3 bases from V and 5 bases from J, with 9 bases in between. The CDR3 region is CASSSWSDEQYF. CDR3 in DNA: TGTGCCAGCAGCTCCTGGAGCGACGAGCAGTACTTC.

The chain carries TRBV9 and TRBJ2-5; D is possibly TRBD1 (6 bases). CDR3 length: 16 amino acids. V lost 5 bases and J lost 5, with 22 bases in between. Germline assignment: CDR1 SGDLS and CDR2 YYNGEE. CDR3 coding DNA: TGTGCCAGCAGGCCCCCTGGGGGCCTCGGGGAGGAGACCCAGTACTTC. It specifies CASRPPGGLGEETQYF.

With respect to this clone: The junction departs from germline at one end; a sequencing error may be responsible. CDR3 DNA: TGTGCCAGCAGTGAAGCGCGGCAGGGGAGAAGTCCTCCAGGGTTT. Amino acids: CASSEARQGRSPPGF. This chain joins TRBV2 and TRBJ1-6; weak D call: TRBD1 (6 bases). Looked up from germline, CDR1 is SNHLY and CDR2 is FYNNEI. The CDR3 covers 15 residues.

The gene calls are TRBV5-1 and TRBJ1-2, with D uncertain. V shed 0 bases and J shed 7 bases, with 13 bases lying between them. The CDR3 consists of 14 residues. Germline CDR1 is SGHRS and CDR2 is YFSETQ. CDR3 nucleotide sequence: TGCGCCAGCAGCTTGGATTTGATCCCGGGTGGCTACACCTTC. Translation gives CASSLDLIPGGYTF.

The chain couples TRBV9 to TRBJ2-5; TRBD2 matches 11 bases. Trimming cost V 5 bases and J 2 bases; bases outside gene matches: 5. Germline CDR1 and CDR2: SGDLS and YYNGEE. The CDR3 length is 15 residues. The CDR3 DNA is TGTGCCAGCAGTCGGACTAGCGGGTCTCAAGAGACCCAGTACTTC. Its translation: CASSRTSGSQETQYF. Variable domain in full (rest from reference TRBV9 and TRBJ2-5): DSGVTQTPKHLITATGQRVTLRCSPRSGDLSVYWYQQSLDQGLQFLIQYYNGEERAKGNILERFSAQQFPDLHSELNLSSLELGDSALYFCASSRTSGSQETQYFGPGTRLLVL.

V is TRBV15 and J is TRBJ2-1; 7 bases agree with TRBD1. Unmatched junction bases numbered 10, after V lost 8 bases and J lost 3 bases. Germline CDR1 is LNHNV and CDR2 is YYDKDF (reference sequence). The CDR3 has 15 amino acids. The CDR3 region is CATGGSTGDYNEQFF. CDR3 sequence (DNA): TGTGCCACCGGGGGCTCAACAGGGGACTACAATGAGCAGTTCTTC.